This TCR beta chain came from a study of control samples from healthy donors and cancer patients (dated by TCRdb to the early 2020s). From a lookup of the germline V gene (reference sequence), CDR1 and CDR2 are LGHDT and YNNKEL. The CDR3, from cysteine to phenylalanine, totals 15 residues. Solely the CDR3 DNA is kept, with 45 bases framed from the first base. V gives up 4 bases and J gives up 5 bases, and the segment between their germline ends measures 12 bases. Libraries came from the immunoSEQ multiplex PCR assay. TCRdb's version of the immuneACCESS table is confined to in-frame rearrangements and falls short of the full clone set. An unresolved V gene accounts for under half of the shortfall where checked; the remainder is of unknown origin. This sample lists about 63,000 clones; roughly 85% were detected once. The ten top clones hold nearly 5.5% of the sample. About this clone itself: Its cognate antigen has yet to be identified. Per-base quality was not reported, and no clone a single base away is much larger than it.

This clonotype was obtained from a man aged 40-49 years in good health. Material for sequencing was blood. The chain is made from TRBV3-1 (or the pseudogene TRBV3-2) and TRBJ1-6; the D gene lacks a confident call. The sequence in DNA is TGTGCCAGCAGCCCGAGACGAAGAGATAATTCACCCCTCCACTTT. This is translated as CASSPRRRDNSPLHF.